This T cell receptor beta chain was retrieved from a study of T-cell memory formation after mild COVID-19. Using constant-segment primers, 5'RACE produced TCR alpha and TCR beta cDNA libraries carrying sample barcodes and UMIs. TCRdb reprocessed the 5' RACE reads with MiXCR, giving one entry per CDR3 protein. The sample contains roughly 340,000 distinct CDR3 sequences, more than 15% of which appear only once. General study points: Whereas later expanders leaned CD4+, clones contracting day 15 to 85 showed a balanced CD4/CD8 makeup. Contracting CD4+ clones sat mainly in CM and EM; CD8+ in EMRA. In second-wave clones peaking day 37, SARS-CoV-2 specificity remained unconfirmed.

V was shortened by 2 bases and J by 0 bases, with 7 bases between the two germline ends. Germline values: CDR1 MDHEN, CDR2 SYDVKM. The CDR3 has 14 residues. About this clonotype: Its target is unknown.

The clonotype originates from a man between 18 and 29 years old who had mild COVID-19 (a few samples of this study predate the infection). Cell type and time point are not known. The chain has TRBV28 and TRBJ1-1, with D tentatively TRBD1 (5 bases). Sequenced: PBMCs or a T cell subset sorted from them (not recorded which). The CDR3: CASSLTGVNTEAFF. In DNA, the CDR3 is TGTGCCAGCAGTTTAACGGGGGTGAACACTGAAGCTTTCTTT.